This TCR beta chain was captured in a study of T cells after yellow fever vaccination. MiXCR, run by TCRdb on the 5' RACE reads, gives a single entry per CDR3 protein. Of under 550,000 distinct CDR3 sequences in the sample, roughly a fifth were seen once. This clonotype has more than one count but fewer than ten. The CDR3 is 14 residues long. Germline CDR1 is DFQATT and CDR2 is SNEGSKA (reference sequence). With 3 bases removed from V and 1 base from J, the gap between germline ends came to 13 bases. The chain couples TRBV20-1 to TRBJ2-7, with D uncertain. This clonotype originated in a man aged 18 to 29 who received the YFV17D yellow fever vaccine. This specimen consisted of PBMCs, obtained roughly 20 days after the first yellow fever vaccination. CDR3 sequence: CSASCFPVSYEQYV. The DNA for the CDR3 is TGCAGTGCTAGTTGTTTCCCAGTTTCCTACGAGCAGTACGTC.